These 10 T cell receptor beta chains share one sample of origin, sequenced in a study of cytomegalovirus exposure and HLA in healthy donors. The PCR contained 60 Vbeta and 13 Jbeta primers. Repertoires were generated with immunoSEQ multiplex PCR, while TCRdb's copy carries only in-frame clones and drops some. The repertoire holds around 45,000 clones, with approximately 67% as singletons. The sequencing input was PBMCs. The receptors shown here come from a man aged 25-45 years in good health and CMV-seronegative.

The CDR3 sequence: CASILFTGVDQPQHF. Here the CDR3 DNA reads TGTGCCAGCATATTGTTTACAGGGGTGGATCAGCCCCAGCATTTT. The chain recombines TRBV6-1 with TRBJ1-5; the match to TRBD1 covers 7 bases. The germline V gene has CDR1 MNHNS and CDR2 SASEGT. CDR3 length: 15 amino acids. With 7 bases clipped from V and 5 bases from J, the junction kept 11 bases outside the gene matches.

The CDR3 coding sequence is TGCGCCAGCAGCTTCGGACAGGGGTTAGCCAAAAACATTCAGTACTTC. It encodes CASSFGQGLAKNIQYF. The chain links TRBV5-1 to TRBJ2-4, with 9 bases identical to TRBD1. The V and J ends lost 2 bases and 0 bases, in that order; junction bases with no gene match: 3. CDR1 is SGHRS, CDR2 YFSETQ, per germline. CDR3 length: 16 residues.

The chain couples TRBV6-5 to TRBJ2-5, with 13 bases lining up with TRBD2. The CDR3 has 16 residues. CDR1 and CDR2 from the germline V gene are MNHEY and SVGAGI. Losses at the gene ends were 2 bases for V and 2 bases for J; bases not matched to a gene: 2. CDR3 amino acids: CASSYGTSGDQETQYF. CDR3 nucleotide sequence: TGTGCCAGCAGTTACGGGACTAGCGGGGATCAAGAGACCCAGTACTTC.

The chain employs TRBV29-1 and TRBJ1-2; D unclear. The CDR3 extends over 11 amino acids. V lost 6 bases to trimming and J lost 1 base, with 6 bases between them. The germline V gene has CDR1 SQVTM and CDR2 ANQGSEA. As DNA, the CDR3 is TGCAGCGTCAGCGTTAACTATGGCTACACCTTC. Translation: CSVSVNYGYTF.

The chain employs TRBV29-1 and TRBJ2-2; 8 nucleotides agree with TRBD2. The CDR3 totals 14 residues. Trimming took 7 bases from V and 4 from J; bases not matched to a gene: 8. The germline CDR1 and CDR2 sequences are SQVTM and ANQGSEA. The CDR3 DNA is TGCAGCGGCAAAATCGCGGGGGGCACCGGGGAGCTGTTTTTT. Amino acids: CSGKIAGGTGELFF.

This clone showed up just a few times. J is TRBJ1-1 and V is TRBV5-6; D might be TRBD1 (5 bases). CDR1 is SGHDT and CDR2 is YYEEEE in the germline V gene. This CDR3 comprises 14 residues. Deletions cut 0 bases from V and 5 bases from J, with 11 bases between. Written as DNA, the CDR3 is TGTGCCAGCAGCTTGGTCGGGGGGTTGACTGAAGCTTTCTTT. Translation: CASSLVGGLTEAFF.

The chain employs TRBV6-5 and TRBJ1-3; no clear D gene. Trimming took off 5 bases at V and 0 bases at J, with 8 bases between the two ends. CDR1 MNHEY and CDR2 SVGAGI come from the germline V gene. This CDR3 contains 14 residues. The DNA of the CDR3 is TGTGCCAGCAGTCCCGATAGCTCTGGAAACACCATATATTTT. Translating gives CASSPDSSGNTIYF.

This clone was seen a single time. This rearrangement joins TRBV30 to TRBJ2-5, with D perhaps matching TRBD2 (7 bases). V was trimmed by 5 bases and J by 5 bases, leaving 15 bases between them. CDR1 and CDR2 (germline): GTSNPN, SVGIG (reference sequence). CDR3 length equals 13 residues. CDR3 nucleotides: TGTGCCTGGGGCTCGGGGGGCCGGGAGACCCAGTACTTC. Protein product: CAWGSGGRETQYF.

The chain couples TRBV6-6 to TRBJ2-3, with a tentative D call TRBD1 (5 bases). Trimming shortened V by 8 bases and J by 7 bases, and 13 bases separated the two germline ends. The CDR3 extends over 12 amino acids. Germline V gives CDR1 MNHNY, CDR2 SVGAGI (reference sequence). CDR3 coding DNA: TGTGCCAGCTCGACAGATCGAAATACGCAGTATTTT. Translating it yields CASSTDRNTQYF.

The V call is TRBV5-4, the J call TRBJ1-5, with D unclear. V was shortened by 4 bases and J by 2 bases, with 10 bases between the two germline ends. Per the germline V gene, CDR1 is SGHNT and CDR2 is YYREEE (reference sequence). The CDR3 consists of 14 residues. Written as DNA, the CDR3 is TGTGCCAGCAGCCCAACGGGTGGCAATCAGCCCCAGCATTTT. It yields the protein CASSPTGGNQPQHF.